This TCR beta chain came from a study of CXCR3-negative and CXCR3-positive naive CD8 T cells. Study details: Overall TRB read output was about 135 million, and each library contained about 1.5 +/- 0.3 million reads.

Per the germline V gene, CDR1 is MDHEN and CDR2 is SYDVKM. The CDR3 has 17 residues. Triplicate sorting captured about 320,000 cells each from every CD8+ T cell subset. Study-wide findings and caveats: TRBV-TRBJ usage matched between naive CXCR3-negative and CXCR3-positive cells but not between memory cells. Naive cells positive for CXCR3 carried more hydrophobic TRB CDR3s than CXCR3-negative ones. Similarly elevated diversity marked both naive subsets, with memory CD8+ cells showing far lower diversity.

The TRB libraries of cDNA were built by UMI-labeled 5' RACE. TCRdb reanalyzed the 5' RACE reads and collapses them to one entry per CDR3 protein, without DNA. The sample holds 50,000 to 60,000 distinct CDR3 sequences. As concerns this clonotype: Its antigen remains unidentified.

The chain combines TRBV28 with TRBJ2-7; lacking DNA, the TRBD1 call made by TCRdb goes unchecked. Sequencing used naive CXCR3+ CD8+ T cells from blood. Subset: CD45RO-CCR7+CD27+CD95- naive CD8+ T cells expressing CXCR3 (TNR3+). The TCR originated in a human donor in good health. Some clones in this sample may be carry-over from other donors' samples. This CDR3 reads CASSLSLGDRGLYEQYF.